This T cell receptor (beta chain) was retrieved from a study of blood T cell repertoires in COVID-19. Overall study: Samples taken during acute and convalescent COVID-19 were collected in the United States, Italy and Spain. PBMCs, B-cell-depleted T cells, or T cells were the source of the cDNA or gDNA that made up the material.

Unmatched junction bases numbered 0, after V lost 4 bases and J lost 0 bases. The CDR3 runs to 14 residues. Germline lookup yields CDR1 MNHEY and CDR2 SVGEGT. In the source study's methods: Scientists estimated how many nucleated cells there were by amplifying reference gene primers. Profiling relied on immunoSEQ multiplex PCR, and the TCRdb table lists in-frame clones only, not all of them. V, J and clone size are those of that table, while D and trimming were read from the DNA. The sample has approximately 140,000 clones; approximately 84% are singletons. The rearrangement uses TRBV6-2 or TRBV6-3 and TRBJ2-3; 8 nucleotides align to TRBD2. Sequenced material: peripheral blood. The receptor was derived from an elderly woman with acute or convalescent COVID-19. The CDR3 loop reads CASSSSGSTDTQYF. In nucleotides, the CDR3 is TGTGCCAGCAGTTCTAGCGGGAGCACAGATACGCAGTATTTT.